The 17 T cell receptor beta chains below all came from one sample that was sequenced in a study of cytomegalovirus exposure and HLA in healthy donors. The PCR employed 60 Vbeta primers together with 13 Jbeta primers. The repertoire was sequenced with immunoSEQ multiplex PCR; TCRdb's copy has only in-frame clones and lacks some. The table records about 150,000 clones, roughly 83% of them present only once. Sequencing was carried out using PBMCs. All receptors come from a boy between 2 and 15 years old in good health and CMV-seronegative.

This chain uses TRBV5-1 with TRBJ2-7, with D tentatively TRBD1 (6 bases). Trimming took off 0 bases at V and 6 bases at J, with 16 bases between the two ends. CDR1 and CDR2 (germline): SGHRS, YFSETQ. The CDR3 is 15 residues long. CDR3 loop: CASSLADSGVGEQYF. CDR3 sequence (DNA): TGCGCCAGCAGCTTGGCAGATTCAGGGGTAGGCGAGCAGTACTTC.

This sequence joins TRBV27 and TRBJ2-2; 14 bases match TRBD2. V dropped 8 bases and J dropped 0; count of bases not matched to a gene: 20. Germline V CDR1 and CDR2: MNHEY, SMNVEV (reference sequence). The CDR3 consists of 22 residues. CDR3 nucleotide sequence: TGTGCCAGCTGGGGGCCTCCGGGACTAGCGGGAGCAAGACGCTCGAACACCGGGGAGCTGTTTTTT. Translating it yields CASWGPPGLAGARRSNTGELFF.

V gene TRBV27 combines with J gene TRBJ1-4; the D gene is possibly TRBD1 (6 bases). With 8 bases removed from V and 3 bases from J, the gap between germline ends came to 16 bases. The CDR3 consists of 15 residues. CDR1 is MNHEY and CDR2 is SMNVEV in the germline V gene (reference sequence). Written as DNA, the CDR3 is TGTGCCAGCGGCCCAGGGGAAAGATCTAATGAAAAACTGTTTTTT. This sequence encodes CASGPGERSNEKLFF.

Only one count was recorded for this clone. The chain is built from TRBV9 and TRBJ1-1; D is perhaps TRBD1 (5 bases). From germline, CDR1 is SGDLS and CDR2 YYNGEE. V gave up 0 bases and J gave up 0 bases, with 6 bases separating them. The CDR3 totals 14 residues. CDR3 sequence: CASSVGGMNTEAFF. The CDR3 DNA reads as TGTGCCAGCAGCGTAGGGGGCATGAACACTGAAGCTTTCTTT.

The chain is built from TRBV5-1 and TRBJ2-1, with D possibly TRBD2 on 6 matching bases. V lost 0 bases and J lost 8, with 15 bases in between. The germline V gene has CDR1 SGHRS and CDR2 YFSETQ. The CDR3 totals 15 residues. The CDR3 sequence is CASSLVVGTGYEQFF. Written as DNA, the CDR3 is TGCGCCAGCAGCTTGGTTGTAGGGACTGGGTATGAGCAGTTCTTC.

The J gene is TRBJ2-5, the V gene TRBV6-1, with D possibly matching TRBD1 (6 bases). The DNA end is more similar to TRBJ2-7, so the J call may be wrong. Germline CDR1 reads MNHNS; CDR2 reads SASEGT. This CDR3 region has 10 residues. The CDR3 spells CASRDIEQYF. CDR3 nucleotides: TGTGCCTCCCGGGACATCGAGCAGTACTTC.

The CDR3 loop is CASSRDGSQDEKLFF. The CDR3, as DNA: TGTGCCAGCAGCCGCGACGGGAGTCAGGATGAAAAACTGTTTTTT. This sequence joins TRBV7-9 and TRBJ1-4; D unresolved. CDR3 length: 15 amino acids. Trimming removed 5 bases at V and 6 bases at J, with 16 bases between. Looked up from germline, CDR1 is SEHNR and CDR2 is FQNEAQ (reference sequence).

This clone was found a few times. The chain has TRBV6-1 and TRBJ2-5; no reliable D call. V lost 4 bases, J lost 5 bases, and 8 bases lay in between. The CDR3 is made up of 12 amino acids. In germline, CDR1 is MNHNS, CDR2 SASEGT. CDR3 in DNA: TGTGCCAGCAGTGGGCACATCGAGACCCAGTACTTC. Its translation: CASSGHIETQYF.

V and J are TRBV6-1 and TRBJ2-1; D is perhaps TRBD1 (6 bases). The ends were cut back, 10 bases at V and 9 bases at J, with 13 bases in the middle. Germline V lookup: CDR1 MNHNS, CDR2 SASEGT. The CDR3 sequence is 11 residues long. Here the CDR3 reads CATDRTLEQFF. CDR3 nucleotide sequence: TGTGCCACCGACAGGACTCTTGAGCAGTTCTTC.

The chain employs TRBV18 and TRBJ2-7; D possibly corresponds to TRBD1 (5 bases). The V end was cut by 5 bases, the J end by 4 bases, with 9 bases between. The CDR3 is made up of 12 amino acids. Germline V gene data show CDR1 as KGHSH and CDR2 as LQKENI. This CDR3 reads CASSFQGYEQYF. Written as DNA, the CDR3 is TGTGCCAGCTCATTCCAGGGTTACGAGCAGTACTTC.

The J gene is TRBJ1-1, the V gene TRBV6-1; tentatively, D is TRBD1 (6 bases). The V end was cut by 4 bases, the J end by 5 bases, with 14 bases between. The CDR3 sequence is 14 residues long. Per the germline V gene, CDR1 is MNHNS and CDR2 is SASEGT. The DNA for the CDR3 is TGTGCCAGCAGTGGACAGGTGGGATATACTGAAGCTTTCTTT. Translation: CASSGQVGYTEAFF.

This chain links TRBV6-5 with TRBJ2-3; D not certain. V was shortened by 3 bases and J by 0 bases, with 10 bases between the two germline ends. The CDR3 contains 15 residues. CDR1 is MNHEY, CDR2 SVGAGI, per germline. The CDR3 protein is CASSYDQASTDTQYF. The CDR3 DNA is TGTGCCAGCAGTTATGACCAGGCTAGCACAGATACGCAGTATTTT.

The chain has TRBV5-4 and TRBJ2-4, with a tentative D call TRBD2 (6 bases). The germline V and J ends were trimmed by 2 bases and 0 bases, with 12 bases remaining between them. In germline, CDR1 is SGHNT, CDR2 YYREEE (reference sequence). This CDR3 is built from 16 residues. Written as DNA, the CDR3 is TGTGCCAGCAGCTTCCGGGACTCTTTAGCCAAAAACATTCAGTACTTC. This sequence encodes CASSFRDSLAKNIQYF.

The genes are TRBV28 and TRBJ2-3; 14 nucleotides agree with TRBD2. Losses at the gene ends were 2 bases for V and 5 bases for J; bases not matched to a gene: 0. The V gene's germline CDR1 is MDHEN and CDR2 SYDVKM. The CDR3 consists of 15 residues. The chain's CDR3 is CASSLGTSGGDTQYF. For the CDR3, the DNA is TGTGCCAGCAGTTTAGGGACTAGCGGGGGAGATACGCAGTATTTT.

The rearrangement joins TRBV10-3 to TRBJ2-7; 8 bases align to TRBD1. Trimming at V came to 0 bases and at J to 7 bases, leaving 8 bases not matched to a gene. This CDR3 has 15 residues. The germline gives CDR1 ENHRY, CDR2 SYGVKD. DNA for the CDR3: TGTGCCATCAGTGAGTCGGGACAGGTGTCGGGAGAGCAGTACTTC. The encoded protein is CAISESGQVSGEQYF.

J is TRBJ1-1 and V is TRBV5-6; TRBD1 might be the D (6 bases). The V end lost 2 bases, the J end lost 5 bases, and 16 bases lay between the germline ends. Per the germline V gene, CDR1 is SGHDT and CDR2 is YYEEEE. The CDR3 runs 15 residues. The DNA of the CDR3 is TGTGCCAGCAGCTTAGTCGCAGGGGTTGAGACTGAAGCTTTCTTT. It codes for CASSLVAGVETEAFF.

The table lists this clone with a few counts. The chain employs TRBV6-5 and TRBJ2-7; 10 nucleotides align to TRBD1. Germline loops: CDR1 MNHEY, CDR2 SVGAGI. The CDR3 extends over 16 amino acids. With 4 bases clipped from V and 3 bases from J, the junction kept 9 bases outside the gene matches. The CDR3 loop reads CASSWDRGRLGYEQYF. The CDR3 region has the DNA TGTGCCAGCAGTTGGGACAGGGGCCGACTTGGCTACGAGCAGTACTTC.